This TCR beta chain was captured in a study of cytomegalovirus exposure and HLA in healthy donors. Worth noting for this clone: Its antigen remains unidentified.

A multiplex PCR was run with 60 Vbeta primers and 13 Jbeta primers. Sequencing was performed with immunoSEQ multiplex PCR; in TCRdb, only in-frame clones are kept and a portion is missing. The sample contains roughly 110,000 clones, around two thirds of which appear only once. Study-wide results and caveats: Per published reports, the classifier diagnosed cytomegalovirus status with high specificity and sensitivity. In a later analysis, an Asian-associated ancestry cluster reportedly showed fewer N-insertions than the roughly 690-donor mean.

Per germline, CDR1 GTSNPN and CDR2 SVGIG (reference sequence). The CDR3 sequence is 16 residues long. Losses at the gene ends were 3 bases for V and 5 bases for J; bases not matched to a gene: 10. The receptor was derived from a human donor in good health. The sequenced sample was PBMCs. V gene TRBV30 combines with J gene TRBJ2-2; TRBD1 agrees at 9 bases. The DNA of the CDR3 is TGTGCCTGGAGAAGCCTCGGGACAGGGCAAACCGGGGAGCTGTTTTTT. Amino acids: CAWRSLGTGQTGELFF.